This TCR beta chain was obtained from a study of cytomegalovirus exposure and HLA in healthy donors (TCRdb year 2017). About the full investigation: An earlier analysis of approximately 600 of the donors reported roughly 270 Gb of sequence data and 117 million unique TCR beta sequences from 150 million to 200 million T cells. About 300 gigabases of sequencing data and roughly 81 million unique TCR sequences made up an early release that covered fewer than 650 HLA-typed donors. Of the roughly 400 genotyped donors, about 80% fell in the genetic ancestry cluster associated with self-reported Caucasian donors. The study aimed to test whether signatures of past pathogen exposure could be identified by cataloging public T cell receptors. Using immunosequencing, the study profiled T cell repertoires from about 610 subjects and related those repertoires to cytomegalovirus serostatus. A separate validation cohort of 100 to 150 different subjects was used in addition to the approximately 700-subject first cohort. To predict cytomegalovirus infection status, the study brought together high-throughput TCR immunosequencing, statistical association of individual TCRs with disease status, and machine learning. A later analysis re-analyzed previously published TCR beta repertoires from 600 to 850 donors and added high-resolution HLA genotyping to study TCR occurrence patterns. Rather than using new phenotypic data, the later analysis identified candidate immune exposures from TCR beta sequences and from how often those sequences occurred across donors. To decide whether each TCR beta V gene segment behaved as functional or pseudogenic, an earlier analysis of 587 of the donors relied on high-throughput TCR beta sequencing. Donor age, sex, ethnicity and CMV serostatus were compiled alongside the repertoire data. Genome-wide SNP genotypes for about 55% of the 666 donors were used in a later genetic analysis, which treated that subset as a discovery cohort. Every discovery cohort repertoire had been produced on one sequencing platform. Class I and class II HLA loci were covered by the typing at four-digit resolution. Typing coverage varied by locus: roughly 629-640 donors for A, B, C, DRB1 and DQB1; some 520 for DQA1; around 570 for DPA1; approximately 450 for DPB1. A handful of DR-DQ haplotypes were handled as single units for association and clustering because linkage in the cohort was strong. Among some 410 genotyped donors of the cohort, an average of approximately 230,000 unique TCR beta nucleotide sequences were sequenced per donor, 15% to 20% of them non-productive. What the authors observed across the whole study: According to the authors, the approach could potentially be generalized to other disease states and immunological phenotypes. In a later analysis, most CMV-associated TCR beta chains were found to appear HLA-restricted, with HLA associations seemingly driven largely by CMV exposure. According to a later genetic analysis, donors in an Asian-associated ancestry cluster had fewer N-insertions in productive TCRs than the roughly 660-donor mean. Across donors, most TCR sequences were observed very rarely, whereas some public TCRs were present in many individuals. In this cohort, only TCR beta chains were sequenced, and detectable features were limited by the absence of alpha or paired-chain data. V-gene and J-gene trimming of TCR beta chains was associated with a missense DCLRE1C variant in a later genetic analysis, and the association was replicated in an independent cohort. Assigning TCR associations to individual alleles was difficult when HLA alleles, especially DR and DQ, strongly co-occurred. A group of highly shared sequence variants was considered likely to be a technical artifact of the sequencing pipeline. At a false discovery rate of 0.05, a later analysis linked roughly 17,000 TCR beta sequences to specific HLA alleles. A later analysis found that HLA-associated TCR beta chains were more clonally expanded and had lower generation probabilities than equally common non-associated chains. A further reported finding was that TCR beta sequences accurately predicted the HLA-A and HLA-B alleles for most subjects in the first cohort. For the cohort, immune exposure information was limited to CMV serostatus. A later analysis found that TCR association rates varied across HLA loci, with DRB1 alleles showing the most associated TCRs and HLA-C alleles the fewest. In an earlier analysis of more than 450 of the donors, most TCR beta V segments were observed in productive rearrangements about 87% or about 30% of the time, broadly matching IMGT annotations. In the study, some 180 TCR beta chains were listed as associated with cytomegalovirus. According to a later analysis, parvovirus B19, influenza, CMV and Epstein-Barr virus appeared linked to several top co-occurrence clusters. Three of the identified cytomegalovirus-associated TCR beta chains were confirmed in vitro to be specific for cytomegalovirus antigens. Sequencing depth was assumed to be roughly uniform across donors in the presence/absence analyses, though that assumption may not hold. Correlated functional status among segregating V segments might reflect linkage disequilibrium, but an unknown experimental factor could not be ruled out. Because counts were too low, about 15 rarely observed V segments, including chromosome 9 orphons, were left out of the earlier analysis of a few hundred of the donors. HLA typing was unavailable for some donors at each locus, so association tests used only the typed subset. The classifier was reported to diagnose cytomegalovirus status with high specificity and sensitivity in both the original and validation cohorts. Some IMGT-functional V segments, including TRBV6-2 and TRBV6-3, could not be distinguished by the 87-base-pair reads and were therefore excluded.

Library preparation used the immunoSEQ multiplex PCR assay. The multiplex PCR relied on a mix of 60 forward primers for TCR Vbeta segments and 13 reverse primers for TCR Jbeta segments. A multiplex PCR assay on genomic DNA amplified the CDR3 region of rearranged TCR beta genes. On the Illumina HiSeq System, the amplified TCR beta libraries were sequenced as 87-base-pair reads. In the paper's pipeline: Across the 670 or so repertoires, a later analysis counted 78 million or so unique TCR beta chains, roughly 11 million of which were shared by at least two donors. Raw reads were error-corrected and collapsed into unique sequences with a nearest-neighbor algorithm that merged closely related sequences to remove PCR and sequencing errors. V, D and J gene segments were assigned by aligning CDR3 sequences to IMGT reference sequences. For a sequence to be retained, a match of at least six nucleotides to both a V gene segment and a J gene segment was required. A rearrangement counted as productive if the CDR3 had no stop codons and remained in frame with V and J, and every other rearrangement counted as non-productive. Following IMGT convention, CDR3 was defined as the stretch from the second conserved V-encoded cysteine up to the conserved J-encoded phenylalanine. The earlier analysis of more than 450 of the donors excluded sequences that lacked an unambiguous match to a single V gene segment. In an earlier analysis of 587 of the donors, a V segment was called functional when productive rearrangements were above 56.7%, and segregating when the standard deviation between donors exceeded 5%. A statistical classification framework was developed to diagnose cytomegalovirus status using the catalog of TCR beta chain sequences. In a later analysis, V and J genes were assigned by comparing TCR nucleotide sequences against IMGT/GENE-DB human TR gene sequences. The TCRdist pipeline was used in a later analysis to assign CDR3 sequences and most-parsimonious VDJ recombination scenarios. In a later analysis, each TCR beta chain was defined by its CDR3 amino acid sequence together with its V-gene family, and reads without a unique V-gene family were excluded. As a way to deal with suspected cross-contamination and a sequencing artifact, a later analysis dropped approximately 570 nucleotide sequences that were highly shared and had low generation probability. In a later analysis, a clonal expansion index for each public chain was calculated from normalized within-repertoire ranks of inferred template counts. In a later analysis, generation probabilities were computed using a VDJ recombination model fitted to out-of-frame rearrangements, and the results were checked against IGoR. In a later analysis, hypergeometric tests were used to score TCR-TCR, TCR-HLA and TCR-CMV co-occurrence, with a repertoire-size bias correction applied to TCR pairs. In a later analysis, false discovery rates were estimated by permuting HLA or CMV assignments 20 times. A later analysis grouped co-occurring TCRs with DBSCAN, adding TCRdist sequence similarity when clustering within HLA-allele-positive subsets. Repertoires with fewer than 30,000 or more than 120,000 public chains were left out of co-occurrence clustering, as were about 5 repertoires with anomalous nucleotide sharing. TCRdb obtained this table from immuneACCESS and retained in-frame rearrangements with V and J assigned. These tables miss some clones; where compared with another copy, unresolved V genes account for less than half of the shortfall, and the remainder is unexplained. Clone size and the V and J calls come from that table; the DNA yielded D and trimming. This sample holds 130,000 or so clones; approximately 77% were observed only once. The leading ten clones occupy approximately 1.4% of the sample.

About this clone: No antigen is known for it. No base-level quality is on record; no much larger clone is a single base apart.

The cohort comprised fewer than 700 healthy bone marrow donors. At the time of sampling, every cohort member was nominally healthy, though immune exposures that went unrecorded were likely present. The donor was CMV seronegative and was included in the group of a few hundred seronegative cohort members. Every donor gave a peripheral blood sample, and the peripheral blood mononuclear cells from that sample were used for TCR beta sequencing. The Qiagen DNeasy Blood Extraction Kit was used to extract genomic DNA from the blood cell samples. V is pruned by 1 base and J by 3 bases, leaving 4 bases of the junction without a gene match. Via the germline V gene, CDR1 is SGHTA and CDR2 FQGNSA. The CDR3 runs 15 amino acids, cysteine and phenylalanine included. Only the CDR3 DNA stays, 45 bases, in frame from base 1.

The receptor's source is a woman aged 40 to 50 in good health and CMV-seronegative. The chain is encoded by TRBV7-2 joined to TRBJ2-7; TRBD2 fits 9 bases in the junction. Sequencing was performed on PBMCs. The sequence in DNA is TGTGCCAGCAGCTTAGATCCTAGCGGGGTCTACGAGCAGTACTTC. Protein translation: CASSLDPSGVYEQYF.